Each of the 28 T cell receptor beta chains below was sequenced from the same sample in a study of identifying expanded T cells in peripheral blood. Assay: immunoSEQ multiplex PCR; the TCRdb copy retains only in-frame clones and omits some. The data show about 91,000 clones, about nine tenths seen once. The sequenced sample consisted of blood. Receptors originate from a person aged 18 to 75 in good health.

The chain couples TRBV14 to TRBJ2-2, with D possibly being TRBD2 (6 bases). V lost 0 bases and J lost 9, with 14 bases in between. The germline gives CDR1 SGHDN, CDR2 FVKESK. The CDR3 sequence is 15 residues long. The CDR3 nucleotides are TGTGCCAGCAGCCAAGATCGGTCTAGCGCCAGGGAGCTGTTTTTT. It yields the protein CASSQDRSSARELFF. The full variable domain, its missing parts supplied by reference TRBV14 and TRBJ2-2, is EAGVTQFPSHSVIEKGQTVTLRCDPISGHDNLYWYRRVMGKEIKFLLHFVKESKQDESGMPNNRFLAERTGGTYSTLKVQPAELEDSGVYFCASSQDRSSARELFFGEGSRLTVL.

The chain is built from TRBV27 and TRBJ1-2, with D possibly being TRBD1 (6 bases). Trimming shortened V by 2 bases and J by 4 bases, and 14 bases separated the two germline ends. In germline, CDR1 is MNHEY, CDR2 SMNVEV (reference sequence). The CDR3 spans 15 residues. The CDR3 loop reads CASSLTKGVGYGYTF. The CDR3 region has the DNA TGTGCCAGCAGTTTAACCAAGGGGGTCGGCTATGGCTACACCTTC.

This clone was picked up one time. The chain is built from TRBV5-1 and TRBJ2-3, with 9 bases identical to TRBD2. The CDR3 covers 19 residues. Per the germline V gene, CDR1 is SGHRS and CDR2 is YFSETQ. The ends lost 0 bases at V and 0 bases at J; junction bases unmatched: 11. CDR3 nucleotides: TGCGCCAGCAGCTTGGCCGTCACTAGCGGGCCCGCTAGCACAGATACGCAGTATTTT. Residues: CASSLAVTSGPASTDTQYF.

CDR3 region: CASSELGGRGREADTQYF. The CDR3 nucleotides read TGTGCCAGCAGTGAATTGGGCGGGAGGGGTCGTGAGGCAGATACGCAGTATTTT. The V gene is TRBV6-1, the J gene TRBJ2-3; 9 positions match TRBD2. The germline V gene has CDR1 MNHNS and CDR2 SASEGT. Trimming at V came to 2 bases and at J to 4 bases, leaving 13 bases not matched to a gene. The CDR3 loop spans 18 amino acids.

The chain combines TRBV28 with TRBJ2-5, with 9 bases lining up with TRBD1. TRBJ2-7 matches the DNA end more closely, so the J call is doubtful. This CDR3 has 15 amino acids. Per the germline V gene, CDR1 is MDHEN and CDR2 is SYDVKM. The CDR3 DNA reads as TGTGCCAGCAGTTCCCCCGGGACAGGGACCTACGAGCAGTACTTC. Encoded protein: CASSSPGTGTYEQYF.

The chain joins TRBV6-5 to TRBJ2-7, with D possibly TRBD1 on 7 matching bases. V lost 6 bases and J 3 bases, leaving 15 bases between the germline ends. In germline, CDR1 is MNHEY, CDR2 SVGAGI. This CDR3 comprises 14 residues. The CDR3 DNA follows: TGTGCCAGCAGCCTTAGACAGGGAGGCTACGAGCAGTACTTC. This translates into CASSLRQGGYEQYF.

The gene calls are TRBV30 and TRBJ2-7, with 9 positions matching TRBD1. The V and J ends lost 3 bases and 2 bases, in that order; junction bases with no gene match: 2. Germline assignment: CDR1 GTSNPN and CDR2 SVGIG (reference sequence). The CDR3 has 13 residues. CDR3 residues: CAWSRQGAYEQYF. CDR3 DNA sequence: TGTGCCTGGAGCAGACAGGGGGCCTACGAGCAGTACTTC.

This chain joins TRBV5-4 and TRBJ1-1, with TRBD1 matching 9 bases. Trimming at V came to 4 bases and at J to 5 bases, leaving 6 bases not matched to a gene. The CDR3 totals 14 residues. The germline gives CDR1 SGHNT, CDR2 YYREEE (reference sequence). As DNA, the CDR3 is TGTGCCAGCAGCCTGGACAGGGGATTTACTGAAGCTTTCTTT. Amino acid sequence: CASSLDRGFTEAFF. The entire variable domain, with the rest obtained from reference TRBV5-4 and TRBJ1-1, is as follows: ETGVTQSPTHLIKTRGQQVTLRCSSQSGHNTVSWYQQALGQGPQFIFQYYREEENGRGNFPPRFSGLQFPNYSSELNVNALELDDSALYLCASSLDRGFTEAFFGQGTRLTVV.

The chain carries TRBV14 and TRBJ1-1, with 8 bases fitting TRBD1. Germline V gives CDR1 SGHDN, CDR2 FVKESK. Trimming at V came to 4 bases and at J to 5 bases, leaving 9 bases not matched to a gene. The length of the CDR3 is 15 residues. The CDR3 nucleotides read TGTGCCAGCAGCCGCCTACAGGGGGTACGAACTGAAGCTTTCTTT. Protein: CASSRLQGVRTEAFF.

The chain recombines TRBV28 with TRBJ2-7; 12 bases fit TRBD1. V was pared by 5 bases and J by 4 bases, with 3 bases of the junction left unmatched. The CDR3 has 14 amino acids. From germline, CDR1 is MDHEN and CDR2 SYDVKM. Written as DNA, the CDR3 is TGTGCCAGCAGTACGGGACAGGGGGCTTACGAGCAGTACTTC. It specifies CASSTGQGAYEQYF.

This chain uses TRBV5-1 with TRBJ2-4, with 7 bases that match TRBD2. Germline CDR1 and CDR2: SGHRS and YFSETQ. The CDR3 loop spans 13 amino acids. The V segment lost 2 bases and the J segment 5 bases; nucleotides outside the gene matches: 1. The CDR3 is CASSFGGENIQYF. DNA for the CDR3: TGCGCCAGCAGCTTTGGGGGGGAAAACATTCAGTACTTC.

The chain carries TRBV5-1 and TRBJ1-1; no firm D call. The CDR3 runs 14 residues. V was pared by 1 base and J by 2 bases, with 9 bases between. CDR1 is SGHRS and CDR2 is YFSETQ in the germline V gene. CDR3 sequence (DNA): TGCGCCAGCAGCTTGACTTCAGTAAACACTGAAGCTTTCTTT. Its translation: CASSLTSVNTEAFF. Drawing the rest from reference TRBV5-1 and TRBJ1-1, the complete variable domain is KAGVTQTPRYLIKTRGQQVTLSCSPISGHRSVSWYQQTPGQGLQFLFEYFSETQRNKGNFPGRFSGRQFSNSRSEMNVSTLELGDSALYLCASSLTSVNTEAFFGQGTRLTVV.

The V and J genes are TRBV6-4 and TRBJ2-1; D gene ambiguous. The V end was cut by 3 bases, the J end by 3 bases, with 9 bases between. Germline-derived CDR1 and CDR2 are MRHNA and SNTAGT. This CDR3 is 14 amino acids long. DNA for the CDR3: TGTGCCAGCAGTGAAGGCTTTGACTACAATGAGCAGTTCTTC. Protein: CASSEGFDYNEQFF.

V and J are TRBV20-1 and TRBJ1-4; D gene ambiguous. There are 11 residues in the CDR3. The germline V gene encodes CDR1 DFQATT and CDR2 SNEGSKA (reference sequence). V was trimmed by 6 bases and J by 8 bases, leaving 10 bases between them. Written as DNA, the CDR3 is TGCAGTGCGCCTTCTTACGAAAAACTGTTTTTT. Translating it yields CSAPSYEKLFF.

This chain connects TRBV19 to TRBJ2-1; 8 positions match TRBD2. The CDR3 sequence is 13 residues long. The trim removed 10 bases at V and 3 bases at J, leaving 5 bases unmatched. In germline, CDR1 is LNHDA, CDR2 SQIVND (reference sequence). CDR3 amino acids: CATLAGRYNEQFF. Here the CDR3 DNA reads TGTGCCACCTTAGCGGGACGCTACAATGAGCAGTTCTTC.

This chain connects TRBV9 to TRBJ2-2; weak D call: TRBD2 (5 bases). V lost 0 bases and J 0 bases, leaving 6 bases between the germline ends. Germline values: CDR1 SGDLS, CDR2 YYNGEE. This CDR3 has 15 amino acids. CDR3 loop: CASSVVGTNTGELFF. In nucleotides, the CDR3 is TGTGCCAGCAGCGTAGTCGGGACGAACACCGGGGAGCTGTTTTTT. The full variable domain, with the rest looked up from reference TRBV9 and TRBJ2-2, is DSGVTQTPKHLITATGQRVTLRCSPRSGDLSVYWYQQSLDQGLQFLIQYYNGEERAKGNILERFSAQQFPDLHSELNLSSLELGDSALYFCASSVVGTNTGELFFGEGSRLTVL.

The DNA for the CDR3 is TGTGCCAGCAGTTTATCCTCTGGGGCCAACGTCCTGACTTTC. Protein sequence: CASSLSSGANVLTF. The rearrangement uses TRBV27 and TRBJ2-6; D remains ambiguous. Trimming cost V 0 bases and J 0 bases, with 0 bases left between them. CDR3 length equals 14 residues. Germline assignment: CDR1 MNHEY and CDR2 SMNVEV (reference sequence).

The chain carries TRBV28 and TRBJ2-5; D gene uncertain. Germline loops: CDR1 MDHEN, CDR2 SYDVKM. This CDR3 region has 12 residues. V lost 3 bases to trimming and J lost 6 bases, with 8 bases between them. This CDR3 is CASSFKRQTQYF. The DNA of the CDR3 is TGTGCCAGCAGTTTTAAGCGTCAGACCCAGTACTTC.

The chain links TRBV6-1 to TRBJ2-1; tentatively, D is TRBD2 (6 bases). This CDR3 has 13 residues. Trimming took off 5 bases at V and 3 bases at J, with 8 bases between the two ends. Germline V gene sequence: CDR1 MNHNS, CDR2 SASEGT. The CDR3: CASSQTSYNEQFF. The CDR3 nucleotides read TGTGCCAGCAGTCAGACTAGCTACAATGAGCAGTTCTTC.

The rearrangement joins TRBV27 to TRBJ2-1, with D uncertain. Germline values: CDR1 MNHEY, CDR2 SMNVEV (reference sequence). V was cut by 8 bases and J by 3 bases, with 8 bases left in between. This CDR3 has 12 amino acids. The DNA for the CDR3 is TGTGCCAGCTCTGGGCGCTACAATGAGCAGTTCTTC. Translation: CASSGRYNEQFF.

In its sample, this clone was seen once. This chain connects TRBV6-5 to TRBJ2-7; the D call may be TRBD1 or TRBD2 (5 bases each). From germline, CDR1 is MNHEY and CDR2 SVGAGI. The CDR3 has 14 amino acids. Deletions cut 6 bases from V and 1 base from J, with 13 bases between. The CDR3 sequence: CASSPGTGSYEQYF. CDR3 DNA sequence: TGTGCCAGCAGCCCCGGGACGGGGTCCTACGAGCAGTACTTC.

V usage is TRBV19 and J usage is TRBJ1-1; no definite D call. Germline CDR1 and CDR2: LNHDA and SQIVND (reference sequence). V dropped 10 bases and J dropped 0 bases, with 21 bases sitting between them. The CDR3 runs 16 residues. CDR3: CATRGGQWDMNTEAFF. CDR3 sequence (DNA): TGTGCCACCAGAGGAGGGCAGTGGGATATGAACACTGAAGCTTTCTTT.

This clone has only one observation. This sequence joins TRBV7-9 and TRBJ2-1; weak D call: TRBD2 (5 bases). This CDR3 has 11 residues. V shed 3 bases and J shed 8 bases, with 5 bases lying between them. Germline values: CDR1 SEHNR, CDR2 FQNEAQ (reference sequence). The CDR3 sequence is CASSFSDEQFF. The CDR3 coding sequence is TGTGCCAGCAGCTTTAGCGATGAGCAGTTCTTC. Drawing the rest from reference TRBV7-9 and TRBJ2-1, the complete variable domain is DTGVSQNPRHKITKRGQNVTFRCDPISEHNRLYWYRQTLGQGPEFLTYFQNEAQLEKSRLLSDRFSAERPKGSFSTLEIQRTEQGDSAMYLCASSFSDEQFFGPGTRLTVL.

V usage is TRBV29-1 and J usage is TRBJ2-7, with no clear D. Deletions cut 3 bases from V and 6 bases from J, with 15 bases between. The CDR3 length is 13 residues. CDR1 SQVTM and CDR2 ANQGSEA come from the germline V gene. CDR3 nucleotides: TGCAGCGTTGAGGGCAGGCCGGGTGGCGAGCAGTACTTC. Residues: CSVEGRPGGEQYF.

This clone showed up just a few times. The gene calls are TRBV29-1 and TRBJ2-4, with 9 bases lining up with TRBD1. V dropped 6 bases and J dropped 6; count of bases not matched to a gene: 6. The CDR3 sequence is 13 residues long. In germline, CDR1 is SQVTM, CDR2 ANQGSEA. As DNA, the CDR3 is TGCAGCGTCGGGACAGGGAATCTAAACATTCAGTACTTC. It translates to CSVGTGNLNIQYF.

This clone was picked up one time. CDR3: CASSQDLGVGLGTDTQYF. The DNA of the CDR3 is TGCGCCAGCAGCCAAGATTTAGGGGTCGGCCTGGGCACAGATACGCAGTATTTT. The J gene is TRBJ2-3, the V gene TRBV4-3, with a possible D match to TRBD1 (5 bases). Germline assignment: CDR1 LGHNA and CDR2 YSLEER. V was trimmed by 0 bases and J by 1 base, leaving 17 bases between them. The CDR3 consists of 18 residues.

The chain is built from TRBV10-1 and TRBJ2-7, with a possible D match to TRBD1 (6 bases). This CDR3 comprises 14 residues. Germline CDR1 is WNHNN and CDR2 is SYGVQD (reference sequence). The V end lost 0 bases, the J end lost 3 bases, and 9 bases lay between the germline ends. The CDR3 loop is CASSESSTGYEQYF. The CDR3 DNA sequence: TGCGCCAGCAGTGAGTCGTCGACAGGCTACGAGCAGTACTTC.

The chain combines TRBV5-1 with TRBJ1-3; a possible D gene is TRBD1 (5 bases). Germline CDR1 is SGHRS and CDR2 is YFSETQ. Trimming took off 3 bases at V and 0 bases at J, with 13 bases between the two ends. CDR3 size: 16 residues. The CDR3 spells CASSSGLSDSGNTIYF. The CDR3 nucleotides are TGCGCCAGCAGCTCGGGACTGTCGGACTCTGGAAACACCATATATTTT.